In its sample, the clone carrying this T cell receptor delta chain was seen many times. Its antigen is still unknown. Given a far larger clone just one base away, this is likely a sequencing read error. This CDR3 is also generated by other DNA sequences in the sample. This entry belongs to a study of γδ T cells in repeated Plasmodium falciparum infection. Flow sorting of PBMC yielded separate Vgamma9/Vdelta2+ and Vdelta2-negative gammadelta T cell populations for bulk repertoire analysis. Each sorted gammadelta sample had TRG and TRD chains sequenced. TCRdb called clones anew from the multiplex PCR reads with CATT. The profile covers 55,000 to 70,000 delta-chain clones, with around 1.8% appearing a single time and 15% taken by the ten largest. The CDR3 contains 20 residues. CDR1 GEAIGNYY and CDR2 EKD come from the germline V gene. V shed 1 base, J shed 0 bases, and the junction held 18 bases outside the gene matches.

Study results and caveats: Many TCRgamma sequences overlapped between individuals in stable Vgamma9/Vdelta2+ repertoires.

The specimen sequenced was gamma-delta T cells from blood. This TCR was recovered from a pool of human donors (malaria-infected and uninfected, not separated). The chain employs TRDV2 and TRDJ1; TRDD3 matches 8 bases. TCRdb is silent on the J gene; assignment here came from matching the DNA to germline. Here the CDR3 DNA reads TGTGCCTGTGACACGGCCTTCCCGCCGGCTACTGGGGGGTACACCGATAAACTCATCTTT. This codes for CACDTAFPPATGGYTDKLIF.